This TCR beta chain was obtained from a study of T-cell reconstitution after alpha-beta-depleted transplantation in children. Using unique molecular identifiers, the investigators prepared the TCRbeta library. TCRdb redid the calling of the PCR reads with MiXCR, one entry per CDR3 protein. The sample consists of more than 450,000 distinct CDR3 sequences, 15% to 20% of them appearing once. CDR3 length equals 15 residues. Germline V CDR1 and CDR2: GTSNPN, SVGIG (reference sequence). Trimming pared 6 bases from V and 3 bases from J, leaving 20 bases between. V and J are TRBV30 and TRBJ1-1, with D possibly being TRBD1 (5 bases). Sequencing used PBMCs from the stem cell graft donor, obtained from the stem cell graft. This clonotype originated in a human donor who donated a stem cell graft to a child with acute lymphoblastic leukemia. The CDR3 DNA sequence: TGTGCCTGCCAGCCCTCACGGGGGGAGCACACTGAAGCTTTCTTT. Translated, it gives CACQPSRGEHTEAFF.